This T cell receptor beta chain was identified in a study of cytomegalovirus exposure and HLA in healthy donors. Background on the study: The early release's HLA-typed donors yielded 80 million to 95 million unique TCRs. Findings and caveats of the study: Later analysis suggested links between common viral pathogens and several top significant clusters. Only CMV serostatus was available as immune exposure information. The authors later found HLA-associated TCR beta chains more clonally expanded than equally common others.

A remark on this clone: Its specificity is unknown.

There are 15 residues in the CDR3. Germline V gene data show CDR1 as SGDLS and CDR2 as YYNGEE. The PCR had 60 Vbeta and 13 Jbeta primers. Sequencing was performed with immunoSEQ multiplex PCR; in TCRdb, only in-frame clones are kept and a portion is missing. The table has some 150,000 clones, more than 80% seen once. The clonotype comes from a woman in her forties or fifties in good health and CMV-seronegative. The material sequenced was PBMCs. This chain links TRBV9 with TRBJ2-5; tentative D call: TRBD1 (6 bases). The J call is doubtful: the DNA matches TRBJ2-7 better. The chain's CDR3 is CASSVGSARGGEQYF. For the CDR3, the DNA is TGTGCCAGCAGCGTAGGATCCGCCCGAGGGGGCGAGCAGTACTTC.